Presented here are 14 T cell receptor beta chains from one specimen sequenced in a study of blood T cell repertoires in COVID-19. Sequenced by immunoSEQ multiplex PCR; TCRdb stores in-frame clones only, minus some. The sample includes 250,000 to 350,000 clones, 89% seen only once; the top ten take under 15%. The sequenced sample consisted of peripheral blood. All receptors come from a woman aged 55 to 70 with acute or convalescent COVID-19.

The V gene is TRBV5-1, the J gene TRBJ1-4, with TRBD1 matching over 8 bases. Germline values: CDR1 SGHRS, CDR2 YFSETQ. V shed 2 bases and J 7 bases; nucleotides not matched to a gene: 10. There are 16 residues in the CDR3. The CDR3 DNA sequence: TGCGCCAGCAGCTTCATAGGACAGGGCGGAGGTGAAAAACTGTTTTTT. Translated, it gives CASSFIGQGGGEKLFF. The full variable domain, its missing parts supplied by reference TRBV5-1 and TRBJ1-4, is KAGVTQTPRYLIKTRGQQVTLSCSPISGHRSVSWYQQTPGQGLQFLFEYFSETQRNKGNFPGRFSGRQFSNSRSEMNVSTLELGDSALYLCASSFIGQGGGEKLFFGSGTQLSVL.

The CDR3 sequence: CASTITQGLGYTF. The CDR3 bases are TGTGCCAGCACAATAACTCAGGGACTTGGCTACACCTTC. This rearrangement joins TRBV6-6 to TRBJ1-2; possible D gene TRBD1, 5 bases. This CDR3 is 13 amino acids long. Trimming took 7 bases from V and 7 from J, leaving 16 bases between them. Germline CDR1 and CDR2: MNHNY and SVGAGI (reference sequence).

The chain uses TRBV27 and TRBJ2-3, with TRBD1 matching over 10 bases. The CDR3 covers 16 residues. Trimming at V came to 5 bases and at J to 4 bases, leaving 9 bases not matched to a gene. In germline, CDR1 is MNHEY, CDR2 SMNVEV (reference sequence). The CDR3 DNA reads as TGTGCCAGCAGTGCAAGACAGGGGGCTTGGTCAGATACGCAGTATTTT. Translation gives CASSARQGAWSDTQYF.

This clone has more than one count but fewer than ten. The chain links TRBV15 to TRBJ1-5; D gene uncertain. The CDR3 extends over 13 amino acids. V lost 4 bases, J lost 6 bases, and 10 bases lay in between. Per the germline V gene, CDR1 is LNHNV and CDR2 is YYDKDF (reference sequence). The DNA for the CDR3 is TGTGCCACCAGCATAAGCAGCGGTCAGCCCCAGCATTTT. As protein: CATSISSGQPQHF.

This chain connects TRBV10-3 to TRBJ2-1; 8 positions agree with TRBD1. V was pared by 4 bases and J by 4 bases, with 6 bases of the junction left unmatched. CDR1 is ENHRY, CDR2 SYGVKD, per germline. CDR3 length: 15 residues. The chain's CDR3 is CAISGRQGAYNEQFF. CDR3 sequence (DNA): TGTGCCATCAGTGGGCGGCAGGGGGCTTACAATGAGCAGTTCTTC.

This chain joins TRBV3-1 (or the pseudogene TRBV3-2) and TRBJ1-2, with no clear D. From germline, CDR1 is LGHDT and CDR2 YNNKEL (reference sequence). V lost 1 base to trimming and J lost 5 bases, with 14 bases between them. The CDR3 runs to 15 residues. The CDR3: CASSQGRQSLYGYTF. The CDR3 coding sequence is TGTGCCAGCAGCCAAGGGCGGCAGTCTCTTTATGGCTACACCTTC.

This clone has a handful of counts. The chain couples TRBV5-1 to TRBJ2-1; D is unclear. Germline V gives CDR1 SGHRS, CDR2 YFSETQ. This CDR3 is 12 amino acids long. V shed 0 bases and J shed 14 bases, with 12 bases lying between them. The CDR3 loop reads CASSLVGLSEFF. In nucleotides, the CDR3 is TGCGCCAGCAGCTTGGTTGGCCTCTCAGAGTTCTTC.

The rearrangement joins TRBV5-1 to TRBJ1-6; D ambiguous. The V and J ends lost 0 bases and 4 bases respectively, with 11 bases between them. Germline V gene data show CDR1 as SGHRS and CDR2 as YFSETQ. CDR3 length: 16 residues. The CDR3 nucleotides read TGCGCCAGCAGCTTGGAGAACATTGGTTATAATTCACCCCTCCACTTT. This gives the protein CASSLENIGYNSPLHF.

The rearrangement joins TRBV6-1 to TRBJ2-1, with 8 bases identical to TRBD2. Germline V gene sequence: CDR1 MNHNS, CDR2 SASEGT. The V gene end was trimmed by 3 bases and the J gene end by 8 bases; junction bases not matched to a gene: 15. The CDR3 length is 17 residues. The CDR3 protein is CASSDDSGLVVSHEQFF. DNA of the CDR3: TGTGCCAGCAGTGACGACTCGGGACTAGTTGTCTCACATGAGCAGTTCTTC.

The J gene is TRBJ1-5, the V gene TRBV18, with TRBD1 as a possible D gene (5 bases). The ends were cut back, 3 bases at V and 6 bases at J, with 18 bases in the middle. Germline lookup yields CDR1 KGHSH and CDR2 LQKENI. The CDR3 spans 16 residues. The CDR3 region is CASSPRREGTGQPQHF. The CDR3 nucleotides are TGTGCCAGCTCACCGCGTAGGGAGGGGACCGGTCAGCCCCAGCATTTT.

The V gene is TRBV7-9, the J gene TRBJ1-5, with D possibly TRBD1 on 6 matching bases. Deletions cut 5 bases from V and 1 base from J, with 18 bases between. Germline CDR1 reads SEHNR; CDR2 reads FQNEAQ (reference sequence). The CDR3 length is 17 residues. CDR3 nucleotide sequence: TGTGCCAGCAGCGGGTATAGGGGGAAAAAGAGCAATCAGCCCCAGCATTTT. Residues: CASSGYRGKKSNQPQHF.

J is TRBJ1-2 and V is TRBV27; possibly TRBD1 for D (5 bases). The V gene's germline CDR1 is MNHEY and CDR2 SMNVEV (reference sequence). The CDR3 has 13 residues. V gave up 7 bases and J gave up 2 bases, with 11 bases separating them. CDR3 in DNA: TGTGCCAGCACGGATCCAGGGAACTATGGCTACACCTTC. Amino acids: CASTDPGNYGYTF.

The gene calls are TRBV6-1 and TRBJ2-1; 9 nucleotides line up with TRBD2. The CDR3 runs to 17 residues. Germline trimming cut 0 bases from V and 8 bases from J; bases unmatched to any gene: 11. Germline V CDR1 and CDR2: MNHNS, SASEGT. CDR3 DNA: TGTGCCAGCAGTGAAGCTCGGGGACTAGCTGTGTTGGATGAGCAGTTCTTC. Amino acids: CASSEARGLAVLDEQFF.

V usage is TRBV6-5 and J usage is TRBJ2-3; TRBD1 agrees at 8 bases. This CDR3 comprises 13 residues. CDR1 is MNHEY and CDR2 is SVGAGI in the germline V gene. J lost 2 bases, V lost 6 bases, and 1 base had no gene match. CDR3 residues: CASRDRVTDTQYF. For the CDR3, the DNA is TGTGCCAGCAGGGACAGGGTCACAGATACGCAGTATTTT.